The present T cell receptor (beta chain) was sequenced within a study of graft-versus-host responses after intestinal transplantation. Study as a whole: Every one of the recipients received anti-thymocyte globulin induction and afterwards took tacrolimus and steroids for around 3 years. Study-wide findings and caveats: GvH clones were identified in recipient marrow, with some first appearing in ileum or blood. Patients who carried graft-donor T cell macrochimerism also had high graft-versus-host to host-versus-graft clonal ratios in their allografts.

Generated by immunoSEQ multiplex PCR, the TCRdb table keeps only in-frame clones and is missing some. The table has approximately 63,000 clones, approximately 91% seen once. Germline CDR1 and CDR2: MNHEY and SVGAGI. CDR3 length: 13 residues. Deletions cut 2 bases from V and 5 bases from J, with 10 bases between. On this clone itself: Its antigen is undetermined.

Graft material was processed, releasing intraepithelial and lamina propria lymphocytes. The sequence was obtained from a human patient who received an intestinal transplant, so some T cells may come from the graft donor. Source: ileum tissue, taken roughly 54 weeks after transplant. The gene calls are TRBV6-5 and TRBJ2-7; D is ambiguous. The CDR3 DNA reads TGTGCCAGCAGTTACGGCCCAGGAGACGAGCAGTACTTC. This codes for CASSYGPGDEQYF.